A selection of T cell receptor beta chains follows, all from one sample in a study of blood T cell repertoires in COVID-19. The data were produced by immunoSEQ multiplex PCR, yet TCRdb's version contains in-frame clones alone and is incomplete. Of about 190,000 clones listed, over 70% are singletons. The sample consisted of peripheral blood. The receptors stem from a man aged 55 to 70 with acute or convalescent COVID-19. The CDR3 runs from the conserved cysteine through the conserved F or W. D genes are given only for firm matches. Only some rows state a clone size, as once, few, many or a class for expanded clones.

>TRBV27|TRBD1|NA|17|TRBJ2-6
CASSHDRAPTGANVLTF
TGTGCCAGCAGCCATGACAGGGCCCCCACCGGGGCCAACGTCCTGACTTTC
>TRBV5-1|TRBD1|many|14|TRBJ1-1
CASSSGQVNTEAFF
TGCGCCAGCAGCTCTGGACAGGTGAACACTGAAGCTTTCTTT
>TRBV6-1|NA|NA|16|TRBJ1-3
CASSEAHGASGNTIYF
TGTGCCAGCAGTGAAGCGCATGGGGCCTCTGGAAACACCATATATTTT
>TRBV7-9|TRBD1|NA|14|TRBJ2-2
CASKGQGNTGELFF
TGTGCCAGCAAAGGACAGGGAAACACCGGGGAGCTGTTTTTT
>TRBV6-5|NA|NA|14|TRBJ2-3
CASRPQRGTDTQYF
TGTGCCAGCAGACCCCAGCGGGGCACAGATACGCAGTATTTT
>TRBV7-3|TRBD1|NA|14|TRBJ2-5
CASSYRGGWETQYF
TGTGCCAGCAGTTACAGGGGCGGGTGGGAGACCCAGTACTTC
>TRBV6-5|NA|NA|15|TRBJ1-3
CASSPRQVSGNTIYF
TGTGCCAGCAGTCCCCGACAGGTCTCTGGAAACACCATATATTTT
>TRBV6-2/TRBV6-3|TRBD1|few|15|TRBJ2-7
CASSQDRGWPYEQYF
TGTGCCAGCAGTCAAGACAGGGGCTGGCCCTACGAGCAGTACTTC
>TRBV19|TRBD2|NA|15|TRBJ2-7
CASSTTSGSDSEQYF
TGTGCCAGTAGTACTACTAGCGGGAGCGATAGCGAGCAGTACTTC
>TRBV19|TRBD1|few|18|TRBJ1-5
CASSIDRGTGGIGQPQHF
TGTGCCAGTAGTATAGATCGGGGGACAGGGGGCATTGGTCAGCCCCAGCATTTT
>TRBV4-3|NA|once|15|TRBJ1-2
CASSQDRTAGYGYTF
TGCGCCAGCAGCCAAGATAGAACAGCAGGCTATGGCTACACCTTC
>TRBV6-5|TRBD2|NA|16|TRBJ2-7
CASSYSGAGGTYEQYF
TGTGCCAGCAGTTACTCGGGCGCGGGAGGCACCTACGAGCAGTACTTC
>TRBV2|TRBD2|NA|18|TRBJ2-1
CASSVKTSGRRAYNEQFF
TGTGCCAGCAGTGTTAAGACTAGCGGGAGAAGGGCCTACAATGAGCAGTTCTTC
>TRBV6-2/TRBV6-3|TRBD1|NA|16|TRBJ1-1
CASSYARQGVNTEAFF
TGTGCCAGCAGTTACGCCAGACAGGGGGTGAACACTGAAGCTTTCTTT
>TRBV9|NA|NA|15|TRBJ1-1
CASSRSAYGNTEAFF
TGTGCCAGCTCCCGTAGTGCCTATGGGAACACTGAAGCTTTCTTT
>TRBV7-8|TRBD2|many|16|TRBJ2-1
CASSRLAGFSYNEQFF
TGTGCCAGCAGTCGACTAGCGGGATTCTCCTACAATGAGCAGTTCTTC
>TRBV7-2|TRBD2|once|14|TRBJ2-5
CASSLELAGETQYF
TGTGCCAGCAGCTTAGAGCTAGCGGGGGAGACCCAGTACTTC
>TRBV27|NA|NA|14|TRBJ1-5
CASSLGGAGQPQHF
TGTGCCAGCAGCCTAGGGGGGGCAGGACAGCCCCAGCATTTT
>TRBV27|TRBD1|NA|13|TRBJ2-5
CASSLRGRETQYF
TGTGCCAGCAGTTTAAGGGGGCGGGAGACCCAGTACTTC
>TRBV18|TRBD2|NA|14|TRBJ2-1
CASLSGSSYNEQFF
TGTGCCAGCCTTAGCGGGAGCTCCTACAATGAGCAGTTCTTC
>TRBV2|NA|NA|18|TRBJ2-3
CASSGRRGGTASTDTQYF
TGTGCCAGCAGTGGGCGGAGGGGGGGTACGGCTAGCACAGATACGCAGTATTTT
>TRBV30|NA|NA|13|TRBJ1-1
CAWSIQGTTEAFF
TGTGCCTGGAGTATCCAGGGTACCACTGAAGCTTTCTTT
>TRBV5-1|TRBD1|NA|17|TRBJ2-7
CASSLRGQGSIPSEQYF
TGCGCCAGCAGCTTGAGAGGACAGGGTTCGATTCCATCCGAGCAGTACTTC
>TRBV3-1/TRBV3-2|NA|NA|18|TRBJ2-1
CASSQEGGGAVSYNEQFF
TGTGCCAGCAGCCAAGAAGGCGGAGGGGCCGTCTCCTACAATGAGCAGTTCTTC
>TRBV2|NA|once|14|TRBJ1-5
CASSEFGEGQPQHF
TGTGCCAGCAGTGAATTCGGAGAAGGTCAGCCCCAGCATTTT
>TRBV7-3|NA|many|13|TRBJ2-5
CASSLSLGETQYF
TGTGCCAGCAGCTTAAGTCTCGGAGAGACCCAGTACTTC